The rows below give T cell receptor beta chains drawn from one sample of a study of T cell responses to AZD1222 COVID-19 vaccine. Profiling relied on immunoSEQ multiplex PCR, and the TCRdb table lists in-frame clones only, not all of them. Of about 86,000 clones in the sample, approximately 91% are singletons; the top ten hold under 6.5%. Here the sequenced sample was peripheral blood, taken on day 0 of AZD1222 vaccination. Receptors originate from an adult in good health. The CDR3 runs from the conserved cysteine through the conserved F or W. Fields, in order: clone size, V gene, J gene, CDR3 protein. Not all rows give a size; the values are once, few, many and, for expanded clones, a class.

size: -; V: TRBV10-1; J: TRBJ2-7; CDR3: CASRSRGQYF
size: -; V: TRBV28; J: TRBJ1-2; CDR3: CASSSWTSYGYTF
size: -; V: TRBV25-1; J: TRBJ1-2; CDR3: CASRQGLGYTF
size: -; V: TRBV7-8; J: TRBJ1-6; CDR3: CASRTDRVRGPVNSPLHF
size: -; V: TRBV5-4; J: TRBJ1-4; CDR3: CASSVDGGTTNEKLFF
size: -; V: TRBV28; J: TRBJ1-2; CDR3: CASMMGQAHYGYTF
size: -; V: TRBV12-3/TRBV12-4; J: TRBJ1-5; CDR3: CAVGDSNQPQHF
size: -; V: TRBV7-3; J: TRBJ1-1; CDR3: CASSYGQNTEAFF
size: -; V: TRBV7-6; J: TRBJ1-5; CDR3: CASGQGANQPQHF
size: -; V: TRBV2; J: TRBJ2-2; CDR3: CASSVAAGGELFF
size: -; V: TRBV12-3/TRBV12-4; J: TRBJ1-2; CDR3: CASSPTGHFGYTF
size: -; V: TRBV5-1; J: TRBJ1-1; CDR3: CASSLSSGAGNTEAFF
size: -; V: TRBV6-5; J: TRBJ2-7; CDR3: CASIYRVGTYEQYF
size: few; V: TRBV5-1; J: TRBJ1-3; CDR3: CASSLGDSYSGNTIYF
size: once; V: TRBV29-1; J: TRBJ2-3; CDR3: CSVRDFLTDTQYF
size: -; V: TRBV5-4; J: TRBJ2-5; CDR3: CASSSRSGGETQYF
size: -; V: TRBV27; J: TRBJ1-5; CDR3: CASSSVGQERSAQHF
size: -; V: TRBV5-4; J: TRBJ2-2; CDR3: CASSLSTGELFF
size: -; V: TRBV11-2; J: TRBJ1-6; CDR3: CASSPLLLAPLHF
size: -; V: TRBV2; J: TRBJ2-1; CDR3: CASSELVATTRRNEQFF
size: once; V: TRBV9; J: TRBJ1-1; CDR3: CASSDAQGDTEAFF
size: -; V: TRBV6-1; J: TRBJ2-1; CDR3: CASSEVLAGGVGSYNEQFF
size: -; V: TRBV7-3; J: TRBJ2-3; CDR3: CASSWTGGKWGTDTQYF
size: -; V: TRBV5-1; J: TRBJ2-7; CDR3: CASSSRDEQYF
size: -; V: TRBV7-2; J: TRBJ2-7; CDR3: CASSLQGVNEQYF
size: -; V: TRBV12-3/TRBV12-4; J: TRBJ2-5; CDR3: CASSWGLAGTQYF
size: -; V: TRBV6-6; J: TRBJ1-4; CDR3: CASSKGATNEKLFF
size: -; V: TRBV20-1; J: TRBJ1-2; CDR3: CSAHEAGGYTF
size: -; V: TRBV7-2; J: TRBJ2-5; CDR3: CASSLATGSGETQYF
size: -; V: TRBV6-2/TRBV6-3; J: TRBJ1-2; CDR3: CASSYGSYPLDILF
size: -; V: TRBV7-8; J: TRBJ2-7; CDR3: CASSFPSDRATYEQYF
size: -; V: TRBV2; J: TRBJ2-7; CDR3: CASSGSYEQYF
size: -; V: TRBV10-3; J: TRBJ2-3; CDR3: CAISESQGLAGEDTQYF
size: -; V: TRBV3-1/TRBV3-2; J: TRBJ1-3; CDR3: CASSYRVGSGNTIYF
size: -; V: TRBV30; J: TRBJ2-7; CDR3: CAWSPGGLAGYEQYF
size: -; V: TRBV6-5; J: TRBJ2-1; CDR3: CASSYSRQGKHNEQFF
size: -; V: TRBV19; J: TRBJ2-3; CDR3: CASSIDGGRDGTDTQYF
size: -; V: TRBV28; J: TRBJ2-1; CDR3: CASSRTSGSRSSYNEQFF
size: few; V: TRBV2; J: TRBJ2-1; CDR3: CASSELFGTTHNEQFF
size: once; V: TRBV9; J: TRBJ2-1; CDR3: CASSVGLAGHNEQFF